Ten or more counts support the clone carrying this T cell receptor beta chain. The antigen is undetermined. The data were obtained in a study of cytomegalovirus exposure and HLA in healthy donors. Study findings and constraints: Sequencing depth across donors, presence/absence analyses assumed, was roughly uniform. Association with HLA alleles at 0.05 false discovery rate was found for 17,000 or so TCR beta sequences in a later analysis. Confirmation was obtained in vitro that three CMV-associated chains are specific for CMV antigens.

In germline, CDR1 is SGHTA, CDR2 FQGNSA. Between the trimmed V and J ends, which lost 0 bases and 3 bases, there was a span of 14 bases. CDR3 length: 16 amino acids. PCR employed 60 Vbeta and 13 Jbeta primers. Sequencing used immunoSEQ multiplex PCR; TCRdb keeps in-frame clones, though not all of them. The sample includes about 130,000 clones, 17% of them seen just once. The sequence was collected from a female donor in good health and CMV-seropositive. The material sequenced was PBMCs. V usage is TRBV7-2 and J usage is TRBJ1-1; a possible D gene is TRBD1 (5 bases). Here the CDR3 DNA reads TGTGCCAGCAGCTTAGCGCGTGCGGGGGGGTACACTGAAGCTTTCTTT. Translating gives CASSLARAGGYTEAFF.